The rows below give T cell receptor beta chains drawn from one sample of a study of blood T cell repertoires in COVID-19. TCRdb's copy holds only in-frame clones and misses some; the assay was immunoSEQ multiplex PCR. The data contain some 490,000 clones, approximately 86% of them singletons. Sequencing input: PBMCs or T cells enriched from blood (not recorded which). The receptors were sampled from a woman aged 60-70 years who had recovered from COVID-19. The CDR3 runs from the conserved cysteine through the conserved F or W. The order of the fields is clone size, J gene, V gene, D gene, CDR3 protein, CDR3 DNA. D genes are given only for firm matches. The size field is filled for only some rows; it gives once, few, many or a size class.

abundance: NA
j_gene: TRBJ2-5
v_gene: TRBV6-5
d_gene: NA
CDR3aa: CASSYAPGETQYF
CDR3nt: TGTGCCAGCAGTTACGCGCCGGGGGAGACCCAGTACTTC

abundance: NA
j_gene: TRBJ2-4
v_gene: TRBV19
d_gene: NA
CDR3aa: CASSIYYPGTENIQYF
CDR3nt: TGTGCCAGTAGTATCTATTACCCAGGTACCGAAAACATTCAGTACTTC

abundance: NA
j_gene: TRBJ2-7
v_gene: TRBV7-9
d_gene: TRBD1
CDR3aa: CASSFLNRGLYEQYF
CDR3nt: TGTGCCAGCAGCTTTCTAAACAGGGGGCTCTACGAGCAGTACTTC

abundance: NA
j_gene: TRBJ2-5
v_gene: TRBV19
d_gene: TRBD1
CDR3aa: CASSMGRGRETQYF
CDR3nt: TGTGCCAGTAGTATGGGCAGGGGGCGAGAGACCCAGTACTTC

abundance: NA
j_gene: TRBJ1-4
v_gene: TRBV11-3
d_gene: TRBD1
CDR3aa: CASSPQGAGEKLFF
CDR3nt: TGTGCCAGCAGCCCACAGGGGGCGGGTGAAAAACTGTTTTTT

abundance: NA
j_gene: TRBJ2-2
v_gene: TRBV19
d_gene: TRBD2
CDR3aa: CASSGLAATNTGELFF
CDR3nt: TGTGCCAGTAGTGGACTAGCGGCTACGAACACCGGGGAGCTGTTTTTT

abundance: once
j_gene: TRBJ1-5
v_gene: TRBV9
d_gene: TRBD1
CDR3aa: CASSVGAGGRNQPQHF
CDR3nt: TGTGCCAGCAGCGTAGGGGCAGGGGGACGCAATCAGCCCCAGCATTTT

abundance: NA
j_gene: TRBJ1-1
v_gene: TRBV19
d_gene: NA
CDR3aa: CASSINKGSGTEAFF
CDR3nt: TGTGCCAGTAGTATAAACAAGGGGTCGGGCACTGAAGCTTTCTTT

abundance: NA
j_gene: TRBJ1-1
v_gene: TRBV15
d_gene: NA
CDR3aa: CATSPRANEAFF
CDR3nt: TGTGCCACCAGCCCCAGGGCAAATGAAGCTTTCTTT

abundance: NA
j_gene: TRBJ2-3
v_gene: TRBV5-1
d_gene: TRBD2
CDR3aa: CASSPGLAGSTDTQYF
CDR3nt: TGCGCCAGCAGCCCGGGACTAGCGGGGAGCACAGATACGCAGTATTTT

abundance: NA
j_gene: TRBJ1-5
v_gene: TRBV6-5
d_gene: TRBD1
CDR3aa: CASSRGQYSNQPQHF
CDR3nt: TGTGCCAGCAGTAGGGGACAGTATAGCAATCAGCCCCAGCATTTT

abundance: NA
j_gene: TRBJ1-3
v_gene: TRBV19
d_gene: NA
CDR3aa: CASSIPGVSGNTIYF
CDR3nt: TGTGCCAGTAGTATTCCGGGGGTCTCTGGAAACACCATATATTTT

abundance: NA
j_gene: TRBJ1-2
v_gene: TRBV21-1
d_gene: NA
CDR3aa: CASMQGPYGYTF
CDR3nt: TGTGCCAGCATGCAGGGTCCCTATGGCTACACCTTC

abundance: NA
j_gene: TRBJ1-1
v_gene: TRBV11-3
d_gene: TRBD1
CDR3aa: CASSSGQPNTEAFF
CDR3nt: TGTGCCAGCAGCTCGGGACAGCCGAACACTGAAGCTTTCTTT

abundance: few
j_gene: TRBJ1-6
v_gene: TRBV7-2
d_gene: TRBD1
CDR3aa: CASSFDRADSPLHF
CDR3nt: TGTGCCAGCAGCTTCGACAGGGCCGATTCACCCCTCCACTTT

abundance: NA
j_gene: TRBJ1-2
v_gene: TRBV6-5
d_gene: TRBD1
CDR3aa: CASTGANYGYTF
CDR3nt: TGTGCCAGTACAGGGGCCAACTATGGCTACACCTTC

abundance: NA
j_gene: TRBJ1-6
v_gene: TRBV3-1/TRBV3-2
d_gene: TRBD1
CDR3aa: CASTGTGYNSPLHF
CDR3nt: TGTGCCAGCACCGGGACAGGGTATAATTCACCCCTCCACTTT

abundance: NA
j_gene: TRBJ2-4
v_gene: TRBV4-1
d_gene: NA
CDR3aa: CASSQDKGNYLAKNIQYF
CDR3nt: TGCGCCAGCAGCCAAGATAAGGGGAACTATTTAGCCAAAAACATTCAGTACTTC

abundance: few
j_gene: TRBJ1-4
v_gene: TRBV27
d_gene: NA
CDR3aa: CASKPGQTATNEKLFF
CDR3nt: TGTGCCAGCAAACCAGGACAGACTGCAACTAATGAAAAACTGTTTTTT

abundance: NA
j_gene: TRBJ2-2
v_gene: TRBV5-1
d_gene: NA
CDR3aa: CASSYLARGSLGAGELFF
CDR3nt: TGCGCCAGCAGTTACCTAGCGAGGGGAAGTTTGGGAGCCGGGGAGCTGTTTTTT

abundance: NA
j_gene: TRBJ1-3
v_gene: TRBV6-1
d_gene: NA
CDR3aa: CASSEGQPVGNTIYF
CDR3nt: TGTGCCAGCAGTGAAGGACAGCCGGTCGGAAACACCATATATTTT

abundance: NA
j_gene: TRBJ1-1
v_gene: TRBV6-6
d_gene: TRBD1
CDR3aa: CAGQRTGGETEAFF
CDR3nt: TGTGCCGGACAAAGGACAGGGGGGGAAACTGAAGCTTTCTTT

abundance: NA
j_gene: TRBJ1-5
v_gene: TRBV6-6
d_gene: NA
CDR3aa: CASSLGGDQPQHF
CDR3nt: TGTGCCAGCAGTTTGGGGGGTGATCAGCCCCAGCATTTT

abundance: once
j_gene: TRBJ2-3
v_gene: TRBV5-6
d_gene: NA
CDR3aa: CASSFELNPTDTQYF
CDR3nt: TGTGCCAGCAGCTTTGAACTCAACCCAACAGATACGCAGTATTTT

abundance: NA
j_gene: TRBJ2-1
v_gene: TRBV5-1
d_gene: NA
CDR3aa: CASSSFSGGLNEQFF
CDR3nt: TGCGCCAGCAGCTCCTTTTCCGGGGGGCTCAATGAGCAGTTCTTC

abundance: NA
j_gene: TRBJ1-3
v_gene: TRBV29-1
d_gene: TRBD1
CDR3aa: CSVEDALVTGSSGNTIYF
CDR3nt: TGCAGCGTTGAAGATGCTCTGGTGACAGGGAGCTCTGGAAACACCATATATTTT

abundance: NA
j_gene: TRBJ1-2
v_gene: TRBV10-2
d_gene: NA
CDR3aa: CASSGPSANYGYTF
CDR3nt: TGCGCCAGCAGTGGTCCGTCAGCTAACTATGGCTACACCTTC

abundance: NA
j_gene: TRBJ2-6
v_gene: TRBV6-2/TRBV6-3
d_gene: TRBD2
CDR3aa: CASSGLAGAFSGANVLTF
CDR3nt: TGTGCCAGCAGTGGACTAGCGGGGGCATTCTCTGGGGCCAACGTCCTGACTTTC

abundance: few
j_gene: TRBJ2-3
v_gene: TRBV5-1
d_gene: NA
CDR3aa: CASSWGGLTDTQYF
CDR3nt: TGCGCCAGCAGTTGGGGGGGCCTCACAGATACGCAGTATTTT

abundance: NA
j_gene: TRBJ2-2
v_gene: TRBV9
d_gene: TRBD1
CDR3aa: CASSGYDRGRFGELFF
CDR3nt: TGTGCCAGCAGCGGCTACGACAGGGGGCGCTTCGGGGAGCTGTTTTTT

abundance: few
j_gene: TRBJ1-5
v_gene: TRBV2
d_gene: TRBD1
CDR3aa: CASSLTGLGGQPQHF
CDR3nt: TGTGCCAGCAGTTTGACAGGGCTGGGGGGTCAGCCCCAGCATTTT

abundance: once
j_gene: TRBJ2-7
v_gene: TRBV11-3
d_gene: TRBD1
CDR3aa: CASSLGGQGYEQYF
CDR3nt: TGTGCCAGCAGCTTAGGCGGACAGGGCTACGAGCAGTACTTC

abundance: NA
j_gene: TRBJ2-1
v_gene: TRBV10-3
d_gene: TRBD1
CDR3aa: CAISVDRDYNEQFF
CDR3nt: TGTGCCATCAGTGTCGACAGGGATTACAATGAGCAGTTCTTC

abundance: NA
j_gene: TRBJ2-5
v_gene: TRBV4-1
d_gene: TRBD2
CDR3aa: CASSQGSLAGVRETQYF
CDR3nt: TGCGCCAGCAGCCAAGGGAGTCTAGCGGGGGTGAGGGAGACCCAGTACTTC

abundance: NA
j_gene: TRBJ1-3
v_gene: TRBV13
d_gene: NA
CDR3aa: CASRQGPSGNTIYF
CDR3nt: TGTGCCAGCAGACAGGGACCATCTGGAAACACCATATATTTT

abundance: NA
j_gene: TRBJ1-5
v_gene: TRBV5-1
d_gene: NA
CDR3aa: CASSPGGGVQPQHF
CDR3nt: TGCGCCAGCAGCCCTGGAGGTGGCGTCCAGCCCCAGCATTTT

abundance: once
j_gene: TRBJ1-3
v_gene: TRBV10-1
d_gene: TRBD1
CDR3aa: CARSVNRGPGNTIYF
CDR3nt: TGCGCCAGATCGGTGAACAGGGGACCTGGAAACACCATATATTTT

abundance: NA
j_gene: TRBJ2-2
v_gene: TRBV11-3
d_gene: TRBD1
CDR3aa: CASSLYDRGQGELFF
CDR3nt: TGTGCCAGCAGCTTATATGACAGGGGGCAAGGGGAGCTGTTTTTT

abundance: once
j_gene: TRBJ1-6
v_gene: TRBV30
d_gene: NA
CDR3aa: CAWSVSVGGSPLHF
CDR3nt: TGTGCCTGGAGTGTATCGGTGGGGGGTTCACCCCTCCACTTT

abundance: NA
j_gene: TRBJ1-3
v_gene: TRBV19
d_gene: NA
CDR3aa: CATSRDRYSGNTIYF
CDR3nt: TGTGCCACCTCGCGGGACCGCTACTCTGGAAACACCATATATTTT

abundance: NA
j_gene: TRBJ2-1
v_gene: TRBV5-1
d_gene: NA
CDR3aa: CASSTGGEYNEQFF
CDR3nt: TGCGCCAGCAGCACGGGGGGCGAGTACAATGAGCAGTTCTTC

abundance: NA
j_gene: TRBJ1-1
v_gene: TRBV6-5
d_gene: TRBD1
CDR3aa: CASRGTGVLEAFF
CDR3nt: TGTGCCAGCAGGGGGACAGGAGTCCTGGAAGCTTTCTTT

abundance: NA
j_gene: TRBJ1-2
v_gene: TRBV7-8
d_gene: TRBD1
CDR3aa: CASSRGGGLGGYTF
CDR3nt: TGTGCCAGCAGCAGAGGGGGCGGCCTGGGGGGCTACACCTTC

abundance: NA
j_gene: TRBJ2-1
v_gene: TRBV9
d_gene: TRBD2
CDR3aa: CASSPGLAGGPVFF
CDR3nt: TGTGCCAGCAGCCCGGGACTAGCGGGGGGGCCAGTTTTCTTC

abundance: few
j_gene: TRBJ1-5
v_gene: TRBV6-1
d_gene: TRBD1
CDR3aa: CASSEVTGGRSGNQPQHF
CDR3nt: TGTGCCAGCAGTGAAGTGACAGGGGGCAGGAGTGGCAATCAGCCCCAGCATTTT

abundance: once
j_gene: TRBJ1-1
v_gene: TRBV6-5
d_gene: NA
CDR3aa: CASSYSGGDAEAFF
CDR3nt: TGTGCCAGCAGTTACTCGGGGGGTGACGCTGAAGCTTTCTTT

abundance: NA
j_gene: TRBJ1-4
v_gene: TRBV6-5
d_gene: TRBD1
CDR3aa: CASSYSDRGNEKLFF
CDR3nt: TGTGCCAGCAGTTACTCCGACAGGGGTAATGAAAAACTGTTTTTT

abundance: NA
j_gene: TRBJ2-6
v_gene: TRBV5-4
d_gene: NA
CDR3aa: CASSLDRANVLTF
CDR3nt: TGTGCCAGCAGCTTGGACAGGGCCAACGTCCTGACTTTC

abundance: NA
j_gene: TRBJ2-1
v_gene: TRBV7-2
d_gene: NA
CDR3aa: CASSLEGRGYHEQFF
CDR3nt: TGTGCCAGCAGCTTAGAGGGGAGGGGGTACCATGAGCAGTTCTTC

abundance: once
j_gene: TRBJ2-1
v_gene: TRBV12-3/TRBV12-4
d_gene: NA
CDR3aa: CASSFGRDPFF
CDR3nt: TGTGCCAGCAGTTTCGGGCGGGATCCGTTCTTC